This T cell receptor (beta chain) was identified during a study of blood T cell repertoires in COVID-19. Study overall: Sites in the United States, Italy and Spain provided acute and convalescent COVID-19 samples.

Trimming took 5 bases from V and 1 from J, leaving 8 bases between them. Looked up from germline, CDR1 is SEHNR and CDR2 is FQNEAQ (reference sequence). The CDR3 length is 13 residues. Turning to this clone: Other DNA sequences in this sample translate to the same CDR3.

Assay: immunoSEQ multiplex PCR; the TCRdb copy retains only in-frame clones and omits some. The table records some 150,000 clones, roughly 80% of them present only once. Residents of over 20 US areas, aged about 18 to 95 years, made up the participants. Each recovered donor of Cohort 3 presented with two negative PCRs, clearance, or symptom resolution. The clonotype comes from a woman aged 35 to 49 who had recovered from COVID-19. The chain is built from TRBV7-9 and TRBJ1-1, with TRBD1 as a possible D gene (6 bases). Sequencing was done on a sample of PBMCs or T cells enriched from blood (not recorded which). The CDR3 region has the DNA TGTGCCAGCAGCAGGACAGAGAACACTGAAGCTTTCTTT. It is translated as CASSRTENTEAFF. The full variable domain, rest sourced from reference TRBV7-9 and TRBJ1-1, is DTGVSQNPRHKITKRGQNVTFRCDPISEHNRLYWYRQTLGQGPEFLTYFQNEAQLEKSRLLSDRFSAERPKGSFSTLEIQRTEQGDSAMYLCASSRTENTEAFFGQGTRLTVV.